This T cell receptor (beta chain) was found in a study of cytomegalovirus exposure and HLA in healthy donors. On the study more broadly: HLA-typed donors contributed some 77 million unique TCRs, which were held in an early data release.

Use of 60 Vbeta and 13 Jbeta primers characterized the PCR. The protocol was immunoSEQ multiplex PCR, while the TCRdb copy is restricted to in-frame clones and leaves out a portion. The sample has some 100,000 clones, under 80% seen once. General study results and limits: Common viral pathogens seemed, in a later analysis, to connect with several of the most significant clusters.

Remarks on this clone: The target antigen is unknown.

The TCR comes from a man aged 40-49 years in good health and CMV-seronegative. The sample consisted of PBMCs.

In nucleotides, the CDR3 is TGTGCCAGCAGCATGGGACAGGGGAGGGCCCGTTTCACAGATACGCAGTATTTT. This encodes CASSMGQGRARFTDTQYF. The chain is built from TRBV5-4 and TRBJ2-3, with 10 bases aligning to TRBD1. The V gene's germline CDR1 is SGHNT and CDR2 YYREEE (reference sequence). V dropped 4 bases and J dropped 2; count of bases not matched to a gene: 13. The CDR3 totals 18 residues.